This T cell receptor (beta chain) was documented in a study of CD8+CD57+ T cells in acquired aplastic anemia listed by TCRdb under 2018. In the study overall: DNA extracted from sorted CD4+ and CD8+ cells had a mean of approximately 3.4 ug, with a range of about 0.2 to 30 ug. A CD8+CD57+ expansion meant a frequency higher than the mean frequency seen in healthy subjects. Here is what the overall study found, with its caveats: Around 27 CD8+ CDR3 sequences were shared between patients and controls but appeared highly expressed in patients and within their immunodominant clones. No significant difference in CD8+ Simpson's diversity was found between patients and healthy controls (P=0.060).

Profiling of TCR beta VDJ combinations and CDR3 sequences used genomic DNA as the template. An Illumina HiSeq 2000 was used for TCR repertoire sequencing. The original methods were these. Repertoires were assessed using TRBV/TRBJ rearrangement plots, CDR3 size and DJ length profiles, and Simpson's diversity index. The immunodominant clone was defined as the most abundant DNA sequence in deep sequencing data. CDR3 amino acid sequences were checked for sharing across subjects and were also compared against the VDJdb database and published repertoires. TCRdb trimmed public reads at Q25 via fastp, called clones via MiXCR and kept in-frame beta chains. Each entry is one CDR3 protein sequence, shown with its most common DNA and genes. The V and J calls were determined by TCRdb, not by the authors. For this sample there are about 160,000 distinct CDR3 sequences; 40% to 60% appear just once. The top ten constitute roughly 30% of the sample.

Flow cytometry had shown CD8+CD57+ cell expansion in the patients selected for sequencing. Severe acquired aplastic anemia was diagnosed in all patients according to International Study of Aplastic Anemia and Agranulocytosis and Camitta criteria. Patients had received no therapy at the time of blood sampling. In the study, sorted CD4+ and CD8+ blood T cells from patients with severe aplastic anemia and from healthy subjects underwent deep sequencing of TCR repertoires. In the USA, patient enrollment took place under clinicaltrials.gov protocols 00001620, 01623167, 00001397, 00071045, 00081523 and 00961064. Ficoll-Paque density gradient centrifugation was used to isolate peripheral blood mononuclear cells. Before DNA was extracted, CD4+ and CD8+ T cells were sorted using either FACS or magnetic beads. Trimming removed 6 bases from V and 4 bases from J, leaving 13 bases between the germline ends. In the germline V gene, CDR1 corresponds to SNHLY and CDR2 to FYNNEI. Taken from cysteine to phenylalanine, the CDR3 has 14 residues. Only the CDR3 DNA stays, 42 bases, in frame from base 1.

Worth noting for this clonotype: There is no known antigen for this receptor. Base quality data are lacking; no much larger clone is found one base away.

This chain joins TRBV2 to TRBJ2-1; TRBD2 could be the D gene, as 5 bases match. Sequencing was performed on sorted CD4+, CD8+, or CD8+CD57+ T cells (not recorded which) from PBMCs. The receptor comes from a human donor with aplastic anemia. CDR3 region: CASREASAYNEQFF. The nucleotide sequence reads as follows: TGTGCCAGCAGGGAGGCGTCAGCTTACAATGAGCAGTTCTTC.